This T cell receptor (beta chain) was captured by sequencing in a study of T cell responses to AZD1222 COVID-19 vaccine (dated by TCRdb to the early 2020s). With regard to the full study: AZD1222 recipients given second doses at about 4 weeks or at about 12 weeks were pooled, since spike-specific TCR depth and breadth were not found to differ between the two schedules. Trial participants were enrolled by age into 18-55, 56-69 and 70-plus year subgroups, with about 150, 28 and 57 TCR-sequenced participants respectively. A total of 230 to 250 trial participants underwent TCR sequencing, of whom about 200 received two doses of AZD1222 and about 25 received two doses of the MenACWY control vaccine.

Paper-wide results and their limitations: CD4 TCRs associated with the vaccine covered the entire spike protein, and the dominant responses were in regions 160-218 and 743-854. Conclusions about previously exposed vaccinees are limited, since just five or six AZD1222 recipients were seropositive for SARS-CoV-2 at baseline. Reportedly, close to half of the unique spike-specific TCRs recognized epitopes lying outside the regions that are mutated in the B.1.351 and B.1.1.7 variants. Spike-specific TCR breadth and depth rose significantly after two AZD1222 doses compared with day 0 and with MenACWY recipients. Because no day 14 peak-response samples were available, repertoires were characterized only after the peak T cell response. In the small 56-69-year group, the increase in depth fell short of significance, most likely because of low power. Participants were mostly white British, with more females than males. The authors suggested clonal diversity may have been underestimated.

The CDR3 regions of human TCRbeta chains were analyzed by immunosequencing. In the paper's pipeline: TCRs in the repertoires were matched against a reference library of SARS-CoV-2-specific TCRs that had been generated with the MIRA antigen-specificity platform. Breadth was defined as the fraction of unique TCRs that were SARS-CoV-2-associated. Depth was defined as the fraction of total T cells that were SARS-CoV-2-associated. Using the MIRA data, each spike-specific TCR was mapped to the spike region that the TCR reacts to and placed in a CD4 or CD8 class. Log10-transformed breadth and depth values were compared by one-way ANOVA with Sidak's multiple comparisons tests. In its TCRdb copy, this immuneACCESS table keeps in-frame sequences only and misses some clones. Where compared with another copy, unresolved V genes explain less than half of these, and the others have no known cause. V and J calls and clone size are given by that table; D and trimming were obtained from the DNA. This sample gives 150,000 to 200,000 clones in total; around 87% of them show up just once. The ten biggest clones cover 6.9% of the sample.

Concerning this clone: Its binding antigen is unknown. Nothing much larger sits one base from this clone, and base qualities are not available.

Counted from cysteine to valine, this CDR3 has 12 amino acids. Only the CDR3 portion is preserved as DNA: 36 bases, with reading frame beginning at the first base. CDR1 and CDR2, per the germline V gene, are SNHLY and FYNNEI. The germline V end is reduced by 8 bases and the J end by 2 bases; junction bases left unmatched: 3. The time point label for this specimen denotes: baseline before first vaccination. Vaccinee samples came from UK trials COV001 and COV002, including a single-blind randomized controlled phase 2/3 trial of AZD1222 (ChAdOx1 nCoV-19) in healthy adults. Trial participant PBMC samples were collected at day 0 and day 28 after the second dose for TCRbeta chain sequencing.

This clonotype was sampled from an adult in good health. This sample comprised peripheral blood, obtained on day 0 of AZD1222 vaccination. The sequence links TRBV2 to TRBJ2-7, and 7 bases in between align with TRBD1. The CDR3 region: CASLGQTYEQYV. The sequence in DNA is TGTGCCAGCTTGGGACAGACCTACGAGCAGTACGTC.